This T cell receptor beta chain was sequenced for a study of CD8 T cells in Susac syndrome. The CDR3 has 16 amino acids. The J segment lost 0 bases and the V segment lost 0 bases, leaving 4 bases of the junction unmatched. CDR1 is SGHRS, CDR2 YFSETQ, per germline. Sequencing targeted TCR beta in blood CD8+ and CD4+ T cells. An amount of RNA that ranged from roughly 0.45 to 1 ug was reverse transcribed with random hexamers. Each CDR3 protein gets one entry after TCRdb re-called the immunoSEQ multiplex PCR reads with MiXCR. The sample lists about 180,000 distinct CDR3 sequences, 93% occurring once. The specimen sequenced was CD4+ T cells from PBMCs. The receptor comes from a human donor with multiple sclerosis. The rearrangement links TRBV5-1 to TRBJ2-3, with 7 bases that match TRBD2. The DNA for the CDR3 is TGCGCCAGCAGCTTGGGGATTAGCGGGAGCACAGATACGCAGTATTTT. It translates to CASSLGISGSTDTQYF.